One and the same sample provided the 27 T cell receptor beta chains below, sequenced in a study of T-cell memory formation after mild COVID-19 (dated by TCRdb to the early 2020s). Libraries came from 5' RACE. Sequencing was performed on an Illumina NovaSeq 6000. The raw public data were reprocessed by TCRdb itself: fastp quality trimming at Q25, MiXCR clonotype calling, in-frame beta chains only. A single entry per CDR3 protein holds the most common genes and DNA from its merged rows. Within this sample are 150,000 to 200,000 distinct CDR3 sequences, with about 18% of them counted one time only. The ten largest clones take up 3.5% to 5% of the sample. What was sequenced was PBMCs or a T cell subset sorted from them (not recorded which). These receptors were taken from a young man who had mild COVID-19 (a few samples of this study predate the infection). The sample titles of this study are shuffled in the database, so cell type and time point are left out; the donor was told from shared clones.

This clonotype was counted only a few times. The chain uses TRBV15 and TRBJ1-1; no firm D call. Deletions cut 11 bases from V and 4 bases from J, with 20 bases between. The CDR3 sequence is 14 residues long. In germline, CDR1 is LNHNV, CDR2 YYDKDF (reference sequence). CDR3 region: CAARLARGSTEAFF. In DNA form, the CDR3 reads TGTGCCGCCCGACTTGCACGCGGCAGCACTGAAGCTTTCTTT.

This clonotype was recorded a few times. This chain connects TRBV7-2 to TRBJ2-5; a possible D gene is TRBD2 (6 bases). Deletions cut 2 bases from V and 2 bases from J, with 9 bases between. Germline CDR1 and CDR2: SGHTA and FQGNSA. CDR3 length: 14 amino acids. CDR3 sequence (DNA): TGTGCCAGCAGCTTAAGGGCGGGACAAGAGACCCAGTACTTC. Amino acids: CASSLRAGQETQYF.

This clonotype came up a few times. The chain employs TRBV5-1 and TRBJ1-1, with D perhaps matching TRBD1 (5 bases). The CDR3 covers 14 residues. V dropped 4 bases and J dropped 5 bases, with 15 bases sitting between them. Germline-derived CDR1 and CDR2 are SGHRS and YFSETQ. The CDR3: CASSPDGRGTEAFF. The CDR3 nucleotides read TGCGCCAGCAGCCCGGACGGAAGGGGTACTGAAGCTTTCTTT. The variable domain in full, completed from reference TRBV5-1 and TRBJ1-1, reads KAGVTQTPRYLIKTRGQQVTLSCSPISGHRSVSWYQQTPGQGLQFLFEYFSETQRNKGNFPGRFSGRQFSNSRSEMNVSTLELGDSALYLCASSPDGRGTEAFFGQGTRLTVV.

The table lists this clonotype with a few counts. V is TRBV6-1 and J is TRBJ2-1; D may be TRBD2 (6 bases). Deletions cut 6 bases from V and 3 bases from J, with 12 bases between. CDR1 is MNHNS, CDR2 SASEGT, per germline. The CDR3 totals 14 residues. The CDR3 nucleotides are TGTGCCAGCAGGCCGGGACTGGACTACAATGAGCAGTTCTTC. This codes for CASRPGLDYNEQFF.

In its sample, this clonotype was seen a few times. The rearrangement joins TRBV2 to TRBJ2-2; D gene unclear. This CDR3 has 18 amino acids. Per the germline V gene, CDR1 is SNHLY and CDR2 is FYNNEI. V lost 3 bases and J 6 bases, leaving 23 bases between the germline ends. The CDR3 region is CASSDRAGPPPTAGELFF. CDR3 sequence (DNA): TGTGCCAGCAGTGATCGGGCAGGACCCCCCCCTACAGCCGGGGAGCTGTTTTTT.

At least ten counts were recorded for this clonotype. The chain employs TRBV10-3 and TRBJ2-3, with 7 bases aligning to TRBD1. Unmatched junction bases numbered 9, after V lost 10 bases and J lost 2 bases. Germline CDR1 reads ENHRY; CDR2 reads SYGVKD. This CDR3 contains 14 residues. CDR3 amino acids: CATTGDTDTDTQYF. The DNA of the CDR3 is TGTGCCACCACAGGGGATACAGACACAGATACGCAGTATTTT.

The chain carries TRBV5-1 and TRBJ1-6; TRBD1 aligns across 10 bases. CDR1 is SGHRS and CDR2 is YFSETQ in the germline V gene. J lost 7 bases, V lost 3 bases, and 7 bases had no gene match. The CDR3 sequence is 16 residues long. This CDR3 reads CASSSQTGGWNSPLHF. CDR3 sequence (DNA): TGCGCCAGCAGCTCCCAGACAGGGGGCTGGAATTCACCCCTCCACTTT.

This clonotype was recorded a few times. This rearrangement joins TRBV20-1 to TRBJ2-5; possible D gene TRBD2, 6 bases. The ends were cut back, 6 bases at V and 4 bases at J, with 15 bases in the middle. The CDR3 spans 13 residues. Germline-derived CDR1 and CDR2 are DFQATT and SNEGSKA (reference sequence). The CDR3 reads CSAPIVGGETQYF. CDR3 DNA sequence: TGCAGTGCCCCGATAGTGGGGGGAGAGACCCAGTACTTC.

The chain is built from TRBV29-1 and TRBJ2-5; no reliable D call. V lost 4 bases and J lost 3, with 12 bases in between. The CDR3 is 13 residues long. CDR1 is SQVTM and CDR2 is ANQGSEA in the germline V gene. The CDR3 region is CSVVRAGKETQYF. In nucleotides, the CDR3 is TGCAGCGTTGTTCGGGCAGGCAAAGAGACCCAGTACTTC.

This chain uses TRBV7-6 with TRBJ1-2, with 9 bases lining up with TRBD1. Germline V CDR1 and CDR2: SGHVS, FNYEAQ. Trimming at V came to 1 base and at J to 3 bases, leaving 0 bases not matched to a gene. This CDR3 has 14 amino acids. In DNA, the CDR3 is TGTGCCAGCAGCTTAGGGACAGGGGACTATGGCTACACCTTC. Its translation: CASSLGTGDYGYTF.

The CDR3 reads CSARDPGYGNTIYF. For the CDR3, the DNA is TGCAGTGCTAGAGATCCGGGGTACGGAAACACCATATATTTT. V and J are TRBV20-1 and TRBJ1-3; D call uncertain. The germline V and J ends were trimmed by 0 bases and 4 bases, with 10 bases remaining between them. This CDR3 has 14 amino acids. Germline V gives CDR1 DFQATT, CDR2 SNEGSKA (reference sequence).

This clonotype was found a few times. This chain joins TRBV4-1 and TRBJ2-1, with D possibly TRBD1 on 5 matching bases. The ends were cut back, 6 bases at V and 10 bases at J, with 13 bases in the middle. Germline-derived CDR1 and CDR2 are MGHRA and YSYEKL. There are 12 residues in the CDR3. The CDR3 DNA follows: TGCGCCAGCAGACCCACAGGCGGCGAGCAGTTCTTC. It encodes CASRPTGGEQFF.

This chain links TRBV3-1 with TRBJ1-5; D ambiguous. The V and J ends lost 0 bases and 6 bases respectively, with 12 bases between them. The CDR3 totals 15 residues. Germline V gives CDR1 LGHDT, CDR2 YNNKEL (reference sequence). Written as DNA, the CDR3 is TGTGCCAGCAGCCAAGAGGGTTCGAGGGCTCAGCCCCAGCATTTT. Its translation is CASSQEGSRAQPQHF.

The chain carries TRBV10-3 and TRBJ1-1; unclear D gene. Germline loops: CDR1 ENHRY, CDR2 SYGVKD. CDR3 size: 14 residues. Trimming stripped 6 bases from V and 1 base from J, with 12 bases between. CDR3 sequence: CAIRDPTENTEAFF. The CDR3 DNA is TGTGCCATCAGGGACCCGACGGAGAACACTGAAGCTTTCTTT.

The chain joins TRBV12-3 or TRBV12-4 to TRBJ2-2, with 8 bases fitting TRBD1. With V trimmed by 3 bases and J by 4 bases, 4 bases remained unmatched. CDR3 size: 15 residues. The DNA for the CDR3 is TGTGCCAGCAGTTTGGTCAGGGGGCTCACCGGGGAGCTGTTTTTT. It translates to CASSLVRGLTGELFF.

This clonotype was detected a few times. The chain recombines TRBV6-5 with TRBJ2-2, with TRBD2 identical over 10 bases. CDR1 is MNHEY and CDR2 is SVGAGI in the germline V gene. V dropped 6 bases and J dropped 2; count of bases not matched to a gene: 9. CDR3 length equals 17 residues. The CDR3 region has the DNA TGTGCCAGCAGCTCCCTCGGACTAGCGGAAAACACCGGGGAGCTGTTTTTT. It specifies CASSSLGLAENTGELFF.

This clonotype turned up a few times. The genes are TRBV20-1 and TRBJ1-2; D gene uncertain. The CDR3 is made up of 15 amino acids. Between the trimmed V and J ends, which lost 3 bases and 5 bases, there was a span of 19 bases. From germline, CDR1 is DFQATT and CDR2 SNEGSKA (reference sequence). The CDR3: CSASHWSSRGYGYTF. As DNA, the CDR3 is TGCAGTGCTAGTCATTGGAGCAGTCGTGGGTATGGCTACACCTTC.

This clonotype showed up many times. This rearrangement joins TRBV4-1 to TRBJ2-1; TRBD2 agrees at 7 bases. After removal of 4 bases from V and 1 base from J, the junction contained 4 bases not matched to a gene. Germline lookup yields CDR1 MGHRA and CDR2 YSYEKL. The CDR3 consists of 15 residues. The CDR3 spells CASSLPGGSYNEQFF. The CDR3 nucleotides are TGCGCCAGCAGCCTCCCGGGGGGTTCCTACAATGAGCAGTTCTTC.

The V gene is TRBV10-3, the J gene TRBJ2-1, with D perhaps TRBD2 (6 bases). CDR1 is ENHRY, CDR2 SYGVKD, per germline. This CDR3 region has 13 residues. V was pared by 4 bases and J by 5 bases, with 9 bases between. This CDR3 reads CAISGRGNNEQFF. The DNA of the CDR3 is TGTGCCATCAGTGGGCGGGGTAACAATGAGCAGTTCTTC.

This clonotype was seen more than once but under ten times. The chain carries TRBV12-3 or TRBV12-4 and TRBJ2-1; TRBD2 agrees at 7 bases. V lost 5 bases and J lost 0; bases outside the gene matches: 4. The CDR3 loop spans 15 amino acids. DNA for the CDR3: TGTGCCAGCAGTCCACAGCGGGACTCCTACAATGAGCAGTTCTTC. Amino acids: CASSPQRDSYNEQFF.

This clonotype was found a few times. V and J are TRBV11-2 and TRBJ2-7; D remains ambiguous. Germline values: CDR1 SGHAT, CDR2 FQNNGV. The CDR3 contains 13 residues. With 5 bases removed from V and 3 bases from J, the gap between germline ends came to 11 bases. The CDR3, as DNA: TGTGCCAGCAGCGTCCTGTTCAGCTACGAGCAGTACTTC. It yields the protein CASSVLFSYEQYF.

The V call is TRBV6-5, the J call TRBJ1-4; D is ambiguous. V was pared by 5 bases and J by 0 bases, with 22 bases between. CDR1 is MNHEY, CDR2 SVGAGI, per germline. The CDR3 is 19 residues long. The CDR3 here is CASSPRKAPLVATNEKLFF. In DNA form, the CDR3 reads TGTGCCAGCAGTCCCAGGAAAGCGCCTTTAGTTGCAACTAATGAAAAACTGTTTTTT.

This clonotype occurred a few times. The V and J genes are TRBV29-1 and TRBJ2-3, with D perhaps TRBD2 (6 bases). The CDR3 totals 14 residues. Trimming cost V 4 bases and J 3 bases, with 14 bases left between them. Germline loops: CDR1 SQVTM, CDR2 ANQGSEA. The CDR3 here is CSVVGRGRTDTQYF. In DNA form, the CDR3 reads TGCAGCGTTGTCGGTCGGGGGAGAACAGATACGCAGTATTTT.

This clonotype showed up just a few times. V gene TRBV20-1 combines with J gene TRBJ1-2; a weak D match, TRBD1 (5 bases). This CDR3 comprises 13 residues. V was trimmed by 3 bases and J by 3 bases, leaving 11 bases between them. CDR1 and CDR2 from the germline V gene are DFQATT and SNEGSKA (reference sequence). For the CDR3, the DNA is TGCAGTGCTAGCCCAGGGTATTACTATGGCTACACCTTC. As protein: CSASPGYYYGYTF.

The rearrangement joins TRBV4-3 to TRBJ2-2; D is ambiguous. V was shortened by 0 bases and J by 7 bases, with 9 bases between the two germline ends. This CDR3 region has 14 residues. CDR1 is LGHNA and CDR2 is YSLEER in the germline V gene. This CDR3 reads CASSQDSGDGELFF. The CDR3 bases are TGCGCCAGCAGCCAAGACTCTGGGGACGGGGAGCTGTTTTTT.

This chain connects TRBV5-1 to TRBJ2-7; D perhaps matches TRBD1 (6 bases). From germline, CDR1 is SGHRS and CDR2 YFSETQ. V was cut by 4 bases and J by 2 bases, with 13 bases left in between. The CDR3 totals 14 residues. The CDR3 spells CASSLRDNTYEQYF. The DNA of the CDR3 is TGCGCCAGCAGCCTCCGGGACAACACCTACGAGCAGTACTTC. Looking up the rest from reference TRBV5-1 and TRBJ2-7 gives the full variable domain: KAGVTQTPRYLIKTRGQQVTLSCSPISGHRSVSWYQQTPGQGLQFLFEYFSETQRNKGNFPGRFSGRQFSNSRSEMNVSTLELGDSALYLCASSLRDNTYEQYFGPGTRLTVT.

The chain is built from TRBV5-1 and TRBJ1-1; 8 nucleotides match TRBD1. The germline gives CDR1 SGHRS, CDR2 YFSETQ. V shed 4 bases, J shed 0 bases, and the junction held 14 bases outside the gene matches. CDR3 length: 18 amino acids. The CDR3 here is CASSRRTGNAAMNTEAFF. In DNA, the CDR3 is TGCGCCAGCAGCCGCCGGACAGGGAACGCGGCAATGAACACTGAAGCTTTCTTT.